This is a list of T cell receptor beta chains from one sample in a study of blood T cell repertoires in COVID-19. The table came from immunoSEQ multiplex PCR; TCRdb's copy has only in-frame clones and leaves some out. This table holds around 380,000 clones, 81% found once. The sequencing input was peripheral blood. These receptors originate from a human donor with acute or convalescent COVID-19. The donor label of this sample is uncertain. CDR3s include the opening cysteine and the closing phenylalanine or tryptophan. Each record gives: V gene, clone size, D gene, J gene, CDR3 DNA, CDR3 protein. A D gene is named only where the DNA matches it firmly. Where a row states a size, it is once, few, many or the class of an expanded clone; other rows omit it.

V gene: TRBV19
clone size: -
D gene: TRBD2
J gene: TRBJ2-7
CDR3 DNA: TGTGCCAGTAGTATATGGGGTGTCGGGGGGACGTCCTACGAGCAGTACTTC
CDR3 protein: CASSIWGVGGTSYEQYF

V gene: TRBV6-2/TRBV6-3
clone size: once
D gene: -
J gene: TRBJ1-5
CDR3 DNA: TGTGCCAGCAGTTCCATCTTCCGATCGGGACATAGCAATCAGCCCCAGCATTTT
CDR3 protein: CASSSIFRSGHSNQPQHF

V gene: TRBV7-9
clone size: -
D gene: TRBD1
J gene: TRBJ2-5
CDR3 DNA: TGTGCCAGCAGCCCGGGGACAGGGGGCGCCCAAGAGACCCAGTACTTC
CDR3 protein: CASSPGTGGAQETQYF

V gene: TRBV28
clone size: -
D gene: TRBD2
J gene: TRBJ2-3
CDR3 DNA: TGTGCTGTCGGCGGGGGGGTCACAGATACGCAGTATTTT
CDR3 protein: CAVGGGVTDTQYF

V gene: TRBV4-2
clone size: -
D gene: TRBD2
J gene: TRBJ2-1
CDR3 DNA: TGTGCCAGCAGCCAAGAGCCAGCGGGACTAGAGCAGTTCTTC
CDR3 protein: CASSQEPAGLEQFF

V gene: TRBV19
clone size: few
D gene: TRBD1
J gene: TRBJ1-5
CDR3 DNA: TGTGCCAGCAGACAGGGGGCGGACAATCAGCCCCAGCATTTT
CDR3 protein: CASRQGADNQPQHF

V gene: TRBV29-1
clone size: -
D gene: TRBD1
J gene: TRBJ1-2
CDR3 DNA: TGCAGCGGGGGAGGACAGGGCGATCCCTATGGCTACACCTTC
CDR3 protein: CSGGGQGDPYGYTF

V gene: TRBV7-7
clone size: -
D gene: TRBD2
J gene: TRBJ2-3
CDR3 DNA: TGTGCCAGCAGTCCTCTAGCGGGGCGCCGCACAGATACGCAGTATTTT
CDR3 protein: CASSPLAGRRTDTQYF

V gene: TRBV6-4
clone size: few
D gene: TRBD1
J gene: TRBJ1-5
CDR3 DNA: TGTGCCAGCGCTCCACAGGGGGGGGCCAATCAGCCCCAGCATTTT
CDR3 protein: CASAPQGGANQPQHF

V gene: TRBV28
clone size: -
D gene: -
J gene: TRBJ1-4
CDR3 DNA: TGTGCCAGCAGTCCGAGTCTGGGGGCTTATGAAAAACTGTTTTTT
CDR3 protein: CASSPSLGAYEKLFF

V gene: TRBV2
clone size: -
D gene: TRBD2
J gene: TRBJ2-1
CDR3 DNA: TGTGCCAGCAGTGACTTTTATGGGACTAGCGGGAGTAGTGATGAGCAGTTCTTC
CDR3 protein: CASSDFYGTSGSSDEQFF

V gene: TRBV3-1/TRBV3-2
clone size: -
D gene: TRBD1
J gene: TRBJ2-7
CDR3 DNA: TGTGCCAGCAGCCCCGGACAGGGATGGAGCGAGCAGTACTTC
CDR3 protein: CASSPGQGWSEQYF

V gene: TRBV15
clone size: once
D gene: -
J gene: TRBJ2-1
CDR3 DNA: TGTGCCACCAGCAGATCCAACAGGGAGACTGAGCAGTTCTTC
CDR3 protein: CATSRSNRETEQFF

V gene: TRBV10-3
clone size: -
D gene: -
J gene: TRBJ1-1
CDR3 DNA: TGTGCCATCAGTGATCCCGGGGACTACAACACTGAAGCTTTCTTT
CDR3 protein: CAISDPGDYNTEAFF

V gene: TRBV6-1
clone size: -
D gene: TRBD2
J gene: TRBJ2-2
CDR3 DNA: TGTGCCAGCAGTGAAACTCAGCGGGGGGGTCGCGGGGAGCTGTTTTTT
CDR3 protein: CASSETQRGGRGELFF